This TCR beta chain is from a study of blood T cell repertoires in COVID-19. Study context: Specimens from acute and convalescent COVID-19 originated in the United States, Italy and Spain. PBMCs, B-cell-depleted T cells, or T cells were the source of the cDNA or gDNA that made up the material.

Trimming removed 7 bases from V and 3 bases from J, with 12 bases in between. This CDR3 contains 13 residues. Germline V CDR1 and CDR2: SNHLY, FYNNEI. Profiling relied on immunoSEQ multiplex PCR, and the TCRdb table lists in-frame clones only, not all of them. The sample lists 90,000 to 120,000 clones, 60% to 85% occurring once. V gene TRBV2 combines with J gene TRBJ2-5, with TRBD2 as a possible D gene (6 bases). This TCR was sampled from a woman aged 40 to 49 with acute or convalescent COVID-19. Sequencing was carried out using peripheral blood. CDR3 protein: CASMSREEETQYF. In nucleotides, the CDR3 is TGTGCCAGCATGTCAAGGGAGGAAGAGACCCAGTACTTC.